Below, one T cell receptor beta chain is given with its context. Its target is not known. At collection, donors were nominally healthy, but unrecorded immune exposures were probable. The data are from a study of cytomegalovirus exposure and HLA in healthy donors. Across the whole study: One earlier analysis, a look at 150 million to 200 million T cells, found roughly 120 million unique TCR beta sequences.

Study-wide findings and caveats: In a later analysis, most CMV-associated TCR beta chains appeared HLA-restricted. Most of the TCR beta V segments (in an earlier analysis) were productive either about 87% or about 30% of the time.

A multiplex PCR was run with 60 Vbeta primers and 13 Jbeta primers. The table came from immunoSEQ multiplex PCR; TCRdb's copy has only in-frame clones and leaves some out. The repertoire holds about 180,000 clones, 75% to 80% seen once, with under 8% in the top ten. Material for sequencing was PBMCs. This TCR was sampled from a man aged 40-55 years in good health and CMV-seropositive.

The CDR3 region is CASSPTRDSYEQYF. The CDR3 DNA is TGTGCCAGCTCACCAACCCGGGACTCCTACGAGCAGTACTTC. The chain carries TRBV18 and TRBJ2-7, with D possibly being TRBD2 (5 bases). The CDR3 totals 14 residues. Germline V gene sequence: CDR1 KGHSH, CDR2 LQKENI. V was trimmed by 2 bases and J by 0 bases, leaving 8 bases between them.